Presented here are 13 T cell receptor beta chains from one specimen sequenced in a study of cytomegalovirus exposure and HLA in healthy donors. Primers for the PCR totalled 60 Vbeta and 13 Jbeta. Libraries were prepared by immunoSEQ multiplex PCR; TCRdb keeps only in-frame clonotypes and omits some of them. This repertoire shows 130,000 to 150,000 clones, around 73% found once; its top ten account for 1% to 1.5%. Input material: PBMCs. Receptors originate from a woman aged 40 to 49 in good health and CMV-seronegative.

This clone was detected a few times. V usage is TRBV11-1 and J usage is TRBJ1-1; D gene uncertain. Trimming took 2 bases from V and 3 from J, leaving 10 bases between them. From germline, CDR1 is SGHAT and CDR2 FQDESV (reference sequence). CDR3 length: 14 amino acids. The CDR3 protein is CASSLIFRDTEAFF. Here the CDR3 DNA reads TGTGCCAGCAGCTTAATTTTCCGGGACACTGAAGCTTTCTTT.

J is TRBJ2-3 and V is TRBV29-1, with unresolved D. The germline V and J ends were trimmed by 4 bases and 2 bases, with 13 bases remaining between them. Germline CDR1 and CDR2: SQVTM and ANQGSEA. The CDR3 runs 14 residues. CDR3 DNA sequence: TGCAGCGTTGTTGGTCGCGACAACACAGATACGCAGTATTTT. Its translation: CSVVGRDNTDTQYF.

The CDR3 here is CASSLAGSGGFNEQFF. Written as DNA, the CDR3 is TGCGCCAGCAGCTTGGCCGGTAGCGGGGGGTTCAATGAGCAGTTCTTC. The chain employs TRBV5-1 and TRBJ2-1; 10 nucleotides agree with TRBD2. There are 16 residues in the CDR3. V lost 0 bases to trimming and J lost 6 bases; unmatched junction nucleotides: 6. Germline CDR1 and CDR2: SGHRS and YFSETQ.

This clone was counted between two and nine times. The chain is built from TRBV5-1 and TRBJ1-4; TRBD1 matches at 10 bases. V trimming: 4 bases; J trimming: 6 bases; junction bases outside the gene matches: 3. CDR3 length: 14 residues. Germline-derived CDR1 and CDR2 are SGHRS and YFSETQ. This CDR3 is CASSTGQGYEKLFF. The CDR3 nucleotides read TGCGCCAGCAGCACGGGACAGGGGTATGAAAAACTGTTTTTT.

This clone was found many times. Here the CDR3 DNA reads TGCGCCAGCAGCCGTAGCGGAGACCTCACCGGGGAGCTGTTTTTT. This codes for CASSRSGDLTGELFF. The chain joins TRBV5-1 to TRBJ2-2, with D tentatively TRBD2 (6 bases). Germline values: CDR1 SGHRS, CDR2 YFSETQ. The CDR3 is 15 amino acids. With 4 bases removed from V and 4 bases from J, the gap between germline ends came to 14 bases.

The table lists this clone with a few counts. The V gene is TRBV27, the J gene TRBJ1-1; a possible D gene is TRBD1 (6 bases). Trimming shortened V by 4 bases and J by 0 bases, and 15 bases separated the two germline ends. CDR1 is MNHEY, CDR2 SMNVEV, per germline (reference sequence). This CDR3 spans 16 amino acids. The CDR3 loop reads CASSSGQGRVNTEAFF. For the CDR3, the DNA is TGTGCCAGCAGTTCTGGGCAGGGGCGAGTGAACACTGAAGCTTTCTTT.

This chain links TRBV7-2 with TRBJ2-1; a possible D gene is TRBD1 (5 bases). V lost 3 bases to trimming and J lost 0 bases, with 9 bases between them. CDR1 SGHTA and CDR2 FQGNSA come from the germline V gene. The CDR3 spans 15 residues. The CDR3 reads CASSFTGSSYNEQFF. The CDR3 region has the DNA TGTGCCAGCAGCTTTACAGGAAGCTCCTACAATGAGCAGTTCTTC.

This clone was observed a handful of times. The rearrangement joins TRBV6-6 to TRBJ1-2, with D possibly TRBD1 on 5 matching bases. The CDR3 extends over 16 amino acids. Germline V CDR1 and CDR2: MNHNY, SVGAGI (reference sequence). V was cut by 0 bases and J by 5 bases, with 16 bases left in between. CDR3: CASSYSRAARGYGYTF. CDR3 in DNA: TGTGCCAGCAGTTACTCGAGGGCGGCCCGGGGGTATGGCTACACCTTC.

This clone was counted between two and nine times. The rearrangement joins TRBV4-1 to TRBJ2-7, with a possible D match to TRBD2 (6 bases). This CDR3 comprises 17 residues. V lost 4 bases and J 3 bases, leaving 22 bases between the germline ends. Per the germline V gene, CDR1 is MGHRA and CDR2 is YSYEKL. CDR3 sequence (DNA): TGCGCCAGCAGCCGGTCAGAGACGGGACTCCCCAGCTACGAGCAGTACGTC. This gives the protein CASSRSETGLPSYEQYV.

This clone appeared a few times. The V call is TRBV10-3, the J call TRBJ1-1; D gene unclear. V shed 3 bases and J shed 0 bases, with 8 bases lying between them. CDR3 size: 14 residues. Germline V gives CDR1 ENHRY, CDR2 SYGVKD. The CDR3 loop reads CAISEPSVNTEAFF. Written as DNA, the CDR3 is TGTGCCATCAGTGAACCCTCAGTGAACACTGAAGCTTTCTTT.

The V and J genes are TRBV4-2 and TRBJ2-6; D unclear. Trimming left V 0 bases short and J 0 bases short, with 6 bases between. The CDR3 is made up of 16 amino acids. CDR1 is LGHNA and CDR2 is YNFKEQ in the germline V gene. Here the CDR3 DNA reads TGTGCCAGCAGCCAAGATCCTGTCTCTGGGGCCAACGTCCTGACTTTC. This sequence encodes CASSQDPVSGANVLTF.

This chain uses TRBV4-1 with TRBJ2-1, with 9 bases fitting TRBD2. V dropped 1 base and J dropped 4; count of bases not matched to a gene: 5. This CDR3 spans 16 amino acids. Looked up from germline, CDR1 is MGHRA and CDR2 is YSYEKL. DNA for the CDR3: TGCGCCAGCAGCCAAGCCCACAGCGGGGGGTACAATGAGCAGTTCTTC. Its translation is CASSQAHSGGYNEQFF.

The rearrangement uses TRBV10-1 and TRBJ1-6; D is unresolved. Germline V gives CDR1 WNHNN, CDR2 SYGVQD (reference sequence). Between the trimmed V and J ends, which lost 3 bases and 7 bases, there was a span of 16 bases. The CDR3 contains 16 residues. In nucleotides, the CDR3 is TGCGCCAGCAGTGATAAAAGGTGGGAGCTCAATTCACCCCTCCACTTT. Amino acid sequence: CASSDKRWELNSPLHF.